The present entry profiles one T cell receptor (beta chain) with its context. The target antigen is unknown. The data were obtained in a study of regulatory dendritic cells for organ transplantation. Study observations and caveats: Memory CD8+ clonal expansion seemed more limited with regulatory than mature dendritic cells.

CD4+ or CD8+ T cells were sorted as naive CD45RA+ or memory CD45RO+. Repertoires were generated with immunoSEQ multiplex PCR, while TCRdb's copy carries only in-frame clones and drops some. This sample has 34,000 or so clones, with about 89% found just once. This sequence originates from a human donor in good health. Sequencing was done on a sample of naive CD4+ T cells from blood. Subset given: CD45RA+ naive T cells.

Here the CDR3 DNA reads TGTGCCAGTATACCGTCTAGAGGGTACACCGGGGAGCTGTTTTTT. Its protein product is CASIPSRGYTGELFF. The rearrangement links TRBV19 to TRBJ2-2; TRBD2 might be the D (5 bases). V dropped 7 bases and J dropped 3 bases, with 15 bases sitting between them. The CDR3 contains 15 residues. Germline V gene sequence: CDR1 LNHDA, CDR2 SQIVND (reference sequence).